The rows below give T cell receptor beta chains drawn from one sample of a study of blood T cell repertoires in COVID-19. The repertoire was sequenced with immunoSEQ multiplex PCR; TCRdb's copy has only in-frame clones and lacks some. Among tens of thousands of clones, 84% were seen once, and the ten largest hold around 1.6%. Sequenced: peripheral blood. The receptors shown here come from a man in his forties or fifties with acute or convalescent COVID-19. CDR3s include the opening cysteine and the closing phenylalanine or tryptophan. D genes are given only for firm matches. Size is omitted from some rows. Given values are once, few, many or a class for expanded clones.

TRBJ2-7 | TRBV24-1 | NA | TRBD2 | CATRPGGVRDEQYF | TGTGCCACCAGGCCGGGGGGGGTGCGGGACGAGCAGTACTTC
TRBJ1-4 | TRBV11-2 | once | NA | CASSLDGPTGKLFF | TGTGCCAGCAGCTTAGATGGCCCGACGGGAAAACTGTTTTTT
TRBJ1-2 | TRBV3-1/TRBV3-2 | NA | TRBD1 | CASSQVGGTGSSFNYGYTF | TGTGCCAGCAGCCAAGTTGGCGGGACAGGGTCCTCCTTCAACTATGGCTACACCTTC
TRBJ2-3 | TRBV3-1/TRBV3-2 | once | TRBD2 | CASSQDLGLAGGTDTQYF | TGTGCCAGCAGCCAAGATCTAGGGCTAGCGGGGGGCACAGATACGCAGTATTTT
TRBJ1-2 | TRBV11-2 | few | NA | CASSPGRTGYGYTF | TGTGCCAGCAGCCCGGGTCGAACAGGCTATGGCTACACCTTC
TRBJ2-6 | TRBV6-2/TRBV6-3 | NA | NA | CASSPHRSGANVLTF | TGTGCCAGCAGTCCACATCGCTCTGGGGCCAACGTCCTGACTTTC
TRBJ2-1 | TRBV5-1 | NA | NA | CASSLVASEKRNEQFF | TGCGCCAGCAGCTTGGTGGCTAGCGAAAAGAGAAATGAGCAGTTCTTC
TRBJ2-2 | TRBV20-1 | NA | TRBD2 | CSASVLAGGFTGELFF | TGCAGTGCTAGTGTGTTAGCGGGGGGTTTCACCGGGGAGCTGTTTTTT
TRBJ2-7 | TRBV9 | NA | NA | CASSGHPGLNWAYF | TGTGCCAGCAGCGGCCACCCGGGACTCAACTGGGCGTACTTC
TRBJ2-7 | TRBV6-5 | NA | TRBD2 | CASSLLAGGIYEQYF | TGTGCCAGCAGTCTCCTAGCGGGAGGGATCTACGAGCAGTACTTC
TRBJ2-1 | TRBV9 | NA | NA | CASSVDLAAAYNEQFF | TGTGCCAGCAGCGTAGATCTGGCTGCAGCCTACAATGAGCAGTTCTTC
TRBJ1-4 | TRBV10-3 | NA | NA | CAISELGPSTNEKLFF | TGTGCCATCAGTGAGCTAGGCCCGTCAACTAATGAAAAACTGTTTTTT
TRBJ2-3 | TRBV24-1 | NA | NA | CATSDTRTSSTDTQYF | TGTGCCACCAGTGATACGCGGACAAGTAGCACAGATACGCAGTATTTT
TRBJ1-2 | TRBV27 | NA | TRBD1 | CASSLGGQGVSLGGYTF | TGTGCCAGCAGTTTAGGGGGACAGGGGGTGTCGCTGGGTGGCTACACCTTC
TRBJ2-7 | TRBV27 | NA | TRBD1 | CASSRGQGKTYEQYF | TGTGCCAGCAGTCGAGGACAGGGAAAGACCTACGAGCAGTACTTC
TRBJ2-2 | TRBV4-2 | NA | NA | CASSQVEGTGELFF | TGTGCCAGCAGCCAAGTGGAGGGAACCGGGGAGCTGTTTTTT
TRBJ1-3 | TRBV5-5 | NA | NA | CASSLGAGNTIYF | TGTGCCAGCAGCTTGGGAGCTGGAAACACCATATATTTT
TRBJ2-1 | TRBV30 | NA | NA | CAWSVLQRGNEQFF | TGTGCCTGGAGTGTACTACAAAGGGGCAATGAGCAGTTCTTC
TRBJ1-2 | TRBV4-2 | NA | TRBD1 | CASSQDRGRGGYTF | TGTGCCAGCAGCCAAGACAGGGGGAGAGGGGGCTACACCTTC
TRBJ1-2 | TRBV11-2 | NA | NA | CASSPERRQVYGYTF | TGTGCCAGCAGCCCCGAAAGAAGACAGGTCTATGGCTACACCTTC
TRBJ1-6 | TRBV21-1 | NA | NA | CASSRLQSFRNRPRSPLHF | TGTGCCAGCAGCAGACTGCAATCGTTTCGAAACAGGCCTCGATCACCCCTCCACTTT
TRBJ1-2 | TRBV6-5 | NA | TRBD1 | CASSPFEGAYGYTF | TGTGCCAGCAGTCCTTTCGAGGGGGCTTATGGCTACACCTTC
TRBJ1-2 | TRBV6-1 | NA | TRBD1 | CASSEDRAYGYTF | TGTGCCAGCAGTGAGGACAGGGCCTATGGCTACACCTTC
TRBJ2-2 | TRBV9 | NA | NA | CASSVASTGELFF | TGTGCCAGCAGCGTGGCTAGCACCGGGGAGCTGTTTTTT
TRBJ2-5 | TRBV30 | NA | NA | CAWSSFPRGGKTQYF | TGTGCCTGGAGTTCCTTCCCCAGGGGAGGGAAGACCCAGTACTTC
TRBJ2-7 | TRBV7-2 | NA | TRBD2 | CASSAKGLAAGYEQYF | TGTGCCAGCAGTGCCAAGGGACTAGCGGCGGGTTACGAGCAGTACTTC
TRBJ1-2 | TRBV19 | NA | TRBD1 | CASSIDRGPFMGYTF | TGTGCCAGTAGCATTGACAGGGGGCCGTTTATGGGCTACACCTTC
TRBJ2-7 | TRBV9 | NA | NA | CASSAGGGAGGYEQYF | TGTGCCAGCAGCGCCGGAGGGGGGGCCGGTGGGTACGAGCAGTACTTC
TRBJ2-7 | TRBV28 | NA | NA | CASSPGTTDYEQYF | TGTGCCAGCAGCCCCGGGACAACTGACTACGAGCAGTACTTC
TRBJ2-3 | TRBV27 | NA | TRBD1 | CASCSGTGMSDTQYF | TGTGCCAGCTGCTCCGGGACAGGGATGTCAGATACGCAGTATTTT
TRBJ1-4 | TRBV6-5 | NA | NA | CASSYIEGTTNEKLFF | TGTGCCAGCAGTTACATAGAGGGAACAACTAATGAAAAACTGTTTTTT
TRBJ2-1 | TRBV7-2 | NA | NA | CASSPKGRGVDHEQFF | TGTGCCAGCAGCCCGAAGGGCAGGGGTGTCGACCATGAGCAGTTCTTC
TRBJ2-7 | TRBV6-5 | NA | NA | CASSYRGSYEQYF | TGTGCCAGCAGTTACCGGGGATCCTACGAGCAGTACTTC
TRBJ1-2 | TRBV3-1/TRBV3-2 | NA | NA | CASSQDYKSPREGYTF | TGTGCCAGCAGCCAAGATTATAAGTCCCCCCGGGAAGGCTACACCTTC
TRBJ2-2 | TRBV28 | NA | NA | CASSLIRAGPSNTGELFF | TGTGCCAGCAGTTTAATACGAGCGGGCCCCTCGAACACCGGGGAGCTGTTTTTT
TRBJ2-1 | TRBV10-3 | once | NA | CAISPGISSYNEQFF | TGTGCCATCAGCCCCGGGATAAGCTCCTACAATGAGCAGTTCTTC
TRBJ2-3 | TRBV19 | NA | TRBD2 | CASIGLAGVTDTQYF | TGTGCCAGTATAGGACTAGCGGGAGTCACAGATACGCAGTATTTT
TRBJ1-2 | TRBV9 | NA | NA | CASSGTQGLGYTF | TGTGCCAGCAGCGGGACACAGGGTCTTGGCTACACCTTC
TRBJ1-3 | TRBV6-2/TRBV6-3 | NA | NA | CASSYSTGNTIYF | TGTGCCAGCAGTTACTCGACAGGAAACACCATATATTTT
TRBJ1-4 | TRBV5-1 | NA | NA | CASSSRDTRGKLFF | TGCGCCAGCAGCTCGAGGGACACGAGGGGGAAACTGTTTTTT
TRBJ1-6 | TRBV14 | NA | TRBD1 | CASSLTMTGARHSPLHF | TGTGCCAGCAGCCTCACGATGACAGGGGCTAGGCATTCACCCCTCCACTTT
TRBJ1-3 | TRBV28 | NA | NA | CASYPGGSSSGNTIYF | TGTGCCAGCTACCCGGGAGGCAGCTCCTCTGGAAACACCATATATTTT
TRBJ2-7 | TRBV15 | NA | TRBD1 | CATSRVLTGGYSYEQYF | TGTGCCACCAGCAGAGTCCTTACAGGGGGCTATTCCTACGAGCAGTACTTC
TRBJ2-1 | TRBV3-1/TRBV3-2 | NA | TRBD2 | CASSQPGTSGGPYNEQFF | TGTGCCAGCAGCCAACCTGGGACTAGCGGGGGCCCCTACAATGAGCAGTTCTTC
TRBJ1-6 | TRBV2 | few | NA | CASSDNYSNSPLHF | TGTGCCAGCAGTGATAACTATAGCAACTCACCCCTCCACTTT
TRBJ1-5 | TRBV2 | few | NA | CASSYLPNSNQPQHF | TGTGCCAGCAGTTACTTGCCAAATAGCAATCAGCCCCAGCATTTT
TRBJ2-2 | TRBV24-1 | NA | NA | CATSDLRGNTGELFF | TGTGCCACCAGTGATTTAAGGGGGAACACCGGGGAGCTGTTTTTT
TRBJ2-1 | TRBV19 | NA | NA | CASSIVVGGTPSEQFF | TGTGCCAGTAGTATAGTGGTTGGCGGGACCCCCTCCGAGCAGTTCTTC
TRBJ1-2 | TRBV6-5 | once | NA | CASSYAGATGGYTF | TGTGCCAGCAGTTATGCAGGGGCAACGGGTGGCTACACCTTC
TRBJ2-7 | TRBV19 | NA | TRBD1 | CASQPGQSYEQYF | TGTGCCAGTCAACCGGGACAGTCATACGAGCAGTACTTC
TRBJ1-3 | TRBV25-1 | NA | NA | CASSVSMGNTIYF | TGTGCCAGCAGTGTTTCAATGGGAAACACCATATATTTT
TRBJ1-5 | TRBV7-9 | NA | NA | CASSLAGEVDQPQHF | TGTGCCAGCAGCTTGGCAGGGGAAGTAGATCAGCCCCAGCATTTT
TRBJ2-7 | TRBV7-2 | NA | TRBD1 | CASSQDRVLNEQYF | TGTGCCAGCAGCCAGGACAGGGTATTGAACGAGCAGTACTTC
TRBJ2-7 | TRBV24-1 | NA | TRBD2 | CATNSGTSGSYEQYF | TGTGCCACCAACTCAGGGACTAGCGGGAGCTACGAGCAGTACTTC
TRBJ1-6 | TRBV7-8 | NA | NA | CASSSPLSYSPLHF | TGTGCCAGCAGCTCTCCTCTCTCCTATTCACCCCTCCACTTT
TRBJ1-1 | TRBV1 | few | NA | CTSSYRGCYVDTEAFF | TGCACCAGCAGCTACAGGGGTTGTTACGTGGACACTGAAGCTTTCTTT